Presented here are 24 T cell receptor beta chains from one specimen sequenced in a study of shared clonotypes between healthy human individuals (dated by TCRdb to the early 2020s). CD8 naive samples consisted of CD45RO-negative cells that were positively selected for CCR7, yielding a CD45RA+CCR7+ population without TemRA cells. The method was the immunoSEQ multiplex PCR assay. Drawn from immuneACCESS, this table holds only the in-frame rearrangements with V and J called that TCRdb kept. Clones are partly lost; checked studies trace under half to an unresolved V gene and leave the rest unexplained. The sample table lists about 610,000 clones, 95% to 96% of them with a count of one. Together, the top ten hold 0.11% of the sample. Sequencing was carried out using naive CD8+ T cells sorted from blood. The cell subset or site label here, explained by the study, means: CD45RA+CCR7+. These receptor sequences come from a young woman in good health.

This clone was observed once. V usage is TRBV7-2 and J usage is TRBJ2-2; D gene uncertain. The length of the CDR3 is 14 residues. Trimming pared 0 bases from V and 1 base from J, leaving 3 bases between. Germline assignment: CDR1 SGHTA and CDR2 FQGNSA. The CDR3 nucleotides are TGTGCCAGCAGCTTAGCACTGAACACCGGGGAGCTGTTTTTT. Translating gives CASSLALNTGELFF.

The genes are TRBV9 and TRBJ2-5; 12 bases are a match to TRBD2. After removal of 0 bases from V and 5 bases from J, the junction contained 2 bases not matched to a gene. This CDR3 has 15 amino acids. The germline V gene has CDR1 SGDLS and CDR2 YYNGEE. As DNA, the CDR3 is TGTGCCAGCAGCGTAGGGACTAGCGGGACCGAGACCCAGTACTTC. This gives the protein CASSVGTSGTETQYF.

The chain uses TRBV21-1 and TRBJ2-3; TRBD1 is the table's D call and was not checked against the DNA. TRBV21-1 is described as a pseudogene. The CDR3 consists of 13 residues. The CDR3 nucleotides read TGTGCCAGCAGCCCACAGAGCACAGATACGCAGTATTTT. It codes for CASSPQSTDTQYF.

The DNA for the CDR3 is TGTGCCAGCAGTTTGGGACTAGCGGGAGGGCTTGGAGATACGCAGTATTTT. It codes for CASSLGLAGGLGDTQYF. V is TRBV28 and J is TRBJ2-3; TRBD2 matches at 16 bases. Germline V gene lookup returns CDR1 MDHEN and CDR2 SYDVKM. The CDR3 runs to 17 residues. Trimming removed 3 bases from V and 5 bases from J; junction bases left unmatched: 5.

The V and J genes are TRBV2 and TRBJ2-6; possibly TRBD1 or TRBD2 for D (5 bases each). This CDR3 spans 18 amino acids. Trimming shortened V by 6 bases and J by 0 bases, and 18 bases separated the two germline ends. CDR1 and CDR2 from the germline V gene are SNHLY and FYNNEI. In DNA form, the CDR3 reads TGTGCCAGCAGGAATGGCCAGGGAGAGTACTCTGGGGCCAACGTCCTGACTTTC. This gives the protein CASRNGQGEYSGANVLTF.

This sequence joins TRBV9 and TRBJ1-1, with D perhaps matching TRBD1 (5 bases). Germline CDR1 and CDR2: SGDLS and YYNGEE. Trimming stripped 2 bases from V and 0 bases from J, with 11 bases between. The CDR3 is 15 amino acids. The CDR3 sequence is CASSVVGHVNTEAFF. In DNA, the CDR3 is TGTGCCAGCAGCGTCGTCGGACATGTGAACACTGAAGCTTTCTTT.

The V and J genes are TRBV27 and TRBJ1-1; perhaps TRBD1 as D (6 bases). The CDR3 has 14 amino acids. V was trimmed by 4 bases and J by 1 base, leaving 10 bases between them. Germline-derived CDR1 and CDR2 are MNHEY and SMNVEV (reference sequence). The DNA for the CDR3 is TGTGCCAGCAGTTCAGGGGCCACGAACACTGAAGCTTTCTTT. It codes for CASSSGATNTEAFF.

This chain joins TRBV7-9 and TRBJ2-4; 9 positions agree with TRBD1. CDR1 is SEHNR, CDR2 FQNEAQ, per germline (reference sequence). This CDR3 comprises 17 residues. V dropped 6 bases and J dropped 7; count of bases not matched to a gene: 16. The CDR3 DNA reads as TGTGCCAGCAGATCTCCTAACGACACAGGGGGCGAGAACATTCAGTACTTC. It specifies CASRSPNDTGGENIQYF.

This chain uses TRBV6-5 with TRBJ1-5; no definite D call. The germline CDR1 and CDR2 sequences are MNHEY and SVGAGI. V was cut by 5 bases and J by 11 bases, with 10 bases left in between. The CDR3 loop spans 11 amino acids. CDR3 loop: CASSDGNAQHF. The CDR3 region has the DNA TGTGCCAGCAGTGATGGGAACGCCCAGCATTTT.

This clone was counted only a few times. The chain combines TRBV4-1 with TRBJ2-5; TRBD1 matches at 7 bases. Germline V gene lookup returns CDR1 MGHRA and CDR2 YSYEKL. CDR3 length equals 14 residues. V was pared by 4 bases and J by 0 bases, with 2 bases of the junction left unmatched. In DNA, the CDR3 is TGCGCCAGCAGCCCCGACAGGGACCAAGAGACCCAGTACTTC. This gives the protein CASSPDRDQETQYF.

The rearrangement uses TRBV9 and TRBJ2-7; D might be TRBD1 or TRBD2, each matching 5 bases. The CDR3 spans 16 residues. Germline V gene lookup returns CDR1 SGDLS and CDR2 YYNGEE. The V end was cut by 0 bases, the J end by 6 bases, with 19 bases between. CDR3 sequence reads: CASSVASRGPFGEQYF. For the CDR3, the DNA is TGTGCCAGCAGCGTAGCTTCTCGGGGACCCTTCGGCGAGCAGTACTTC. The full variable domain, its missing parts supplied by reference TRBV9 and TRBJ2-7, is DSGVTQTPKHLITATGQRVTLRCSPRSGDLSVYWYQQSLDQGLQFLIQYYNGEERAKGNILERFSAQQFPDLHSELNLSSLELGDSALYFCASSVASRGPFGEQYFGPGTRLTVT.

The chain carries TRBV9 and TRBJ2-1; D is uncertain. The ends were cut back, 3 bases at V and 6 bases at J, with 16 bases in the middle. The CDR3 is 15 amino acids. Germline values: CDR1 SGDLS, CDR2 YYNGEE. CDR3 coding DNA: TGTGCCAGCAGCGCCGCCTCGTCCCCCCTCAATGAGCAGTTCTTC. This encodes CASSAASSPLNEQFF.

In its sample, this clone was seen once. V is TRBV7-3 and J is TRBJ2-3, with D possibly being TRBD2 (6 bases). Per the germline V gene, CDR1 is SGHTA and CDR2 is FQGTGA. Trimming stripped 5 bases from V and 2 bases from J, with 17 bases between. This CDR3 region has 16 residues. Here the CDR3 DNA reads TGTGCCAGCAGCCACGGGGGAGCGGGTTACACAGATACGCAGTATTTT. Its translation: CASSHGGAGYTDTQYF.

V and J are TRBV19 and TRBJ1-4; D might be TRBD1 (6 bases). The CDR3 has 16 residues. CDR1 is LNHDA and CDR2 is SQIVND in the germline V gene (reference sequence). Trimming removed 5 bases from V and 0 bases from J, with 13 bases in between. The chain's CDR3 is CASSAYREATNEKLFF. The CDR3 bases are TGTGCCAGTAGTGCGTACAGGGAGGCAACTAATGAAAAACTGTTTTTT.

The V and J genes are TRBV30 and TRBJ1-3, with no clear D. CDR3 size: 16 residues. V was clipped by 1 base and J by 0 bases, with 13 bases between them. In germline, CDR1 is GTSNPN, CDR2 SVGIG (reference sequence). The CDR3 DNA sequence: TGTGCCTGGAGTGAATTAGTCGGCCCCTCTGGAAACACCATATATTTT. This encodes CAWSELVGPSGNTIYF. Full variable domain (remainder filled in from reference TRBV30 and TRBJ1-3): SQTIHQWPATLVQPVGSPLSLECTVEGTSNPNLYWYRQAAGRGLQLLFYSVGIGQISSEVPQNLSASRPQDRQFILSSKKLLLSDSGFYLCAWSELVGPSGNTIYFGEGSWLTVV.

As for this clone: The identical CDR3 is also encoded by other nucleotide sequences in the sample. The rearrangement links TRBV7-9 to TRBJ2-7, with 7 bases lining up with TRBD1. V was clipped by 5 bases and J by 3 bases; unmatched bases: 4. Germline V gives CDR1 SEHNR, CDR2 FQNEAQ (reference sequence). This CDR3 is 13 amino acids long. In DNA form, the CDR3 reads TGTGCCAGCAGCACCCGGGACAGCTACGAGCAGTACTTC. The encoded protein is CASSTRDSYEQYF.

The gene calls are TRBV4-1 and TRBJ2-1, with TRBD2 matching 8 bases. Germline-derived CDR1 and CDR2 are MGHRA and YSYEKL. The CDR3 is made up of 16 amino acids. The V gene end was trimmed by 1 base and the J gene end by 6 bases; junction bases not matched to a gene: 8. CDR3 coding DNA: TGCGCCAGCAGCCAAGCCAGTGGGCTAGCGGGCAATGAGCAGTTCTTC. The encoded protein is CASSQASGLAGNEQFF.

J is TRBJ2-1 and V is TRBV27, with 16 bases matching TRBD2. V shed 4 bases, J shed 12 bases, and the junction held 6 bases outside the gene matches. Germline V gene data show CDR1 as MNHEY and CDR2 as SMNVEV (reference sequence). This CDR3 region has 15 residues. The CDR3 loop is CASSSGTSGRASQFF. DNA for the CDR3: TGTGCCAGCAGTTCTGGGACTAGCGGGAGGGCGTCGCAGTTCTTC.

Comment on this clone: This specimen includes other DNA sequences encoding the same CDR3. This rearrangement joins TRBV27 to TRBJ2-7; D is perhaps TRBD1 (6 bases). CDR3 size: 13 residues. The germline V and J ends were trimmed by 3 bases and 5 bases, with 11 bases remaining between them. The V gene's germline CDR1 is MNHEY and CDR2 SMNVEV (reference sequence). CDR3 sequence reads: CASSLLQGNEQYF. The CDR3 DNA is TGTGCCAGCAGTTTGTTACAGGGAAACGAGCAGTACTTC.

The rearrangement links TRBV19 to TRBJ2-2, with D uncertain. The CDR3 consists of 13 residues. CDR1 is LNHDA, CDR2 SQIVND, per germline (reference sequence). Trimming left V 9 bases short and J 2 bases short, with 10 bases between. CDR3 sequence reads: CASTPPNTGELFF. DNA for the CDR3: TGTGCCAGCACGCCCCCTAACACCGGGGAGCTGTTTTTT.

The chain recombines TRBV28 with TRBJ2-7, with D possibly being TRBD1 (5 bases). The V end was cut by 7 bases, the J end by 0 bases, with 13 bases between. This CDR3 spans 14 amino acids. CDR1 MDHEN and CDR2 SYDVKM come from the germline V gene. The CDR3 DNA is TGTGCCAGCATCGGACATATGAGCTCCTACGAGCAGTACTTC. This gives the protein CASIGHMSSYEQYF.

This clone appeared a single time. This rearrangement joins TRBV5-6 to TRBJ2-7; 10 nucleotides align to TRBD1. The germline gives CDR1 SGHDT, CDR2 YYEEEE. V lost 6 bases to trimming and J lost 4 bases; unmatched junction nucleotides: 1. The CDR3 consists of 12 residues. CDR3 in DNA: TGTGCCAGCACGGGACAGGGGTACGAGCAGTACTTC. Translation: CASTGQGYEQYF.

The chain joins TRBV5-6 to TRBJ2-7; TRBD1 agrees at 8 bases. The CDR3 totals 16 residues. The junction had 13 bases not matched to a gene; V was cut back by 4 bases and J by 4 bases. Germline loops: CDR1 SGHDT, CDR2 YYEEEE. The CDR3 DNA follows: TGTGCCAGCAGCCCCAATTCGCAGGGGGCCGGATACGAGCAGTACTTC. Protein sequence: CASSPNSQGAGYEQYF.

The rearrangement uses TRBV4-2 and TRBJ2-3; D is ambiguous. Trimming left V 0 bases short and J 0 bases short, with 7 bases between. Germline CDR1 is LGHNA and CDR2 is YNFKEQ. CDR3 length equals 15 residues. As DNA, the CDR3 is TGTGCCAGCAGCCAAGACCAAGCTAGCACAGATACGCAGTATTTT. Translated: CASSQDQASTDTQYF.